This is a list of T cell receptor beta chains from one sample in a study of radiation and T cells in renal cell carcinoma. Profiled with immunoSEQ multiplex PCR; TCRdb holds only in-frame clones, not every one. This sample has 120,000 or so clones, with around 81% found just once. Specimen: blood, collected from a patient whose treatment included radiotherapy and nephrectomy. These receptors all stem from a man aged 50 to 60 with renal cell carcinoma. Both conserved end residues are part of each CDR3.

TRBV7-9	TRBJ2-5	CASSLQLAGGETQYF
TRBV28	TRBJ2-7	CASSLGSSRGEQYF
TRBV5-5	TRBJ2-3	CASVSGSGAPGTDTQYF
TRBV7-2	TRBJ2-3	CASSLRDRDLDTQYF
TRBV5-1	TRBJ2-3	CASSLRFWTSGSVDPPDTQYF
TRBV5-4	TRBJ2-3	CASSFIGLAGGRSTDTQYF
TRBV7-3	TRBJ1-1	CASSPTGAETEAFF
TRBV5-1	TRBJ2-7	CASSGGGFYEQYF
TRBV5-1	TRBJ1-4	CASSPRGRGLDEKLFF
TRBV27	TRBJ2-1	CASSLGTSGKAEQFF
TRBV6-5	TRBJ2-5	CASRNAETQYF
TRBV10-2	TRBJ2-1	CASMASGRSEQFF
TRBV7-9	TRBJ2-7	CASSLASGGGYEQYF
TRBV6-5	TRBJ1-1	CASSYGQGGNTEAFF
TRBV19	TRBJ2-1	CASSGSGNEQFF
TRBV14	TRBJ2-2	CASSQVRGANTGELFF
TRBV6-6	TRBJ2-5	CASRTTSGGEETQYF
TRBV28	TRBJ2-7	CASCPDSQCYEQYF
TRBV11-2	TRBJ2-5	CASSLVRGRETQYF
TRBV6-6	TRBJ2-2	CASSYGLAGVTGELFF
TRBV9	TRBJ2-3	CASSAQPPSTDTQYF
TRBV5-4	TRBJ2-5	CASSTKEAYQETQYF
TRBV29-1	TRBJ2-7	CSVAGTGVDEQYF